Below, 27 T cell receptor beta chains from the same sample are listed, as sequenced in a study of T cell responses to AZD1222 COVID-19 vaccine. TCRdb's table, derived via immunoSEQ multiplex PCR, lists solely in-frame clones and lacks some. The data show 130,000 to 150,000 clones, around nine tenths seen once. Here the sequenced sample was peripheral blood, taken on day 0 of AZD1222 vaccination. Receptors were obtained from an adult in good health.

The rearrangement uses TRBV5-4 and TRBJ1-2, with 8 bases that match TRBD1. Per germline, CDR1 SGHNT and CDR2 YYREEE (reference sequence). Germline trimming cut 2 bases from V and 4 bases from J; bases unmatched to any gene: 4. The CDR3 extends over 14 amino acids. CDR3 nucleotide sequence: TGTGCCAGCAGCTTCGACAGGGGCGGCTATGGCTACACCTTC. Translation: CASSFDRGGYGYTF. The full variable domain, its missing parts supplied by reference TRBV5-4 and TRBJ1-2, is ETGVTQSPTHLIKTRGQQVTLRCSSQSGHNTVSWYQQALGQGPQFIFQYYREEENGRGNFPPRFSGLQFPNYSSELNVNALELDDSALYLCASSFDRGGYGYTFGSGTRLTVV.

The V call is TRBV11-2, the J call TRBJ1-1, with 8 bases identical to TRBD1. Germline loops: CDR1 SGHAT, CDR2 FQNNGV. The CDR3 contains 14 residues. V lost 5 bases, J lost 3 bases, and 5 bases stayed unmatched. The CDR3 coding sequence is TGTGCCAGCAGCCCCCCGACAGGGGACACTGAAGCTTTCTTT. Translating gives CASSPPTGDTEAFF.

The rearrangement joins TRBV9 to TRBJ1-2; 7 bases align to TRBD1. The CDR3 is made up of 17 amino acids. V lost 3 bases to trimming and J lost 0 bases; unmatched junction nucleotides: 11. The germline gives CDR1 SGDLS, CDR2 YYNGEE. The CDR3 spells CASSGQGGAEANYGYTF. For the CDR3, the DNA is TGTGCCAGCAGCGGTCAAGGGGGCGCCGAAGCTAACTATGGCTACACCTTC. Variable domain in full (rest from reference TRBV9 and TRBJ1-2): DSGVTQTPKHLITATGQRVTLRCSPRSGDLSVYWYQQSLDQGLQFLIQYYNGEERAKGNILERFSAQQFPDLHSELNLSSLELGDSALYFCASSGQGGAEANYGYTFGSGTRLTVV.

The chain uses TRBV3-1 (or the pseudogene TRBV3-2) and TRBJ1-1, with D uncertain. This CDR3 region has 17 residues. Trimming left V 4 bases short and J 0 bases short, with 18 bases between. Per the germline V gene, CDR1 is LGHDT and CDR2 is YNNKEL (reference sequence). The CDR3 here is CASSPSDRGSLNTEAFF. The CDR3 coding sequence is TGTGCCAGCAGCCCTTCCGATCGGGGTTCCCTGAACACTGAAGCTTTCTTT.

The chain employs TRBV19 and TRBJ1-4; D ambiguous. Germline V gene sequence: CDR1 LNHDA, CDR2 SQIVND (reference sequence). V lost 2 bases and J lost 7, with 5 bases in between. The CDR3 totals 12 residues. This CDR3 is CASSILGEKLFF. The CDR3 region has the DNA TGTGCCAGTAGTATATTAGGTGAAAAACTGTTTTTT.

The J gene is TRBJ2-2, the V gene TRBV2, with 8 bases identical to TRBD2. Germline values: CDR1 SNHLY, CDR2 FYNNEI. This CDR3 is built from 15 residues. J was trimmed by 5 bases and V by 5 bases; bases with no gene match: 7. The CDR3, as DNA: TGTGCCAGCAGTACCCGGGGGGGGACGACCGGGGAGCTGTTTTTT. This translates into CASSTRGGTTGELFF. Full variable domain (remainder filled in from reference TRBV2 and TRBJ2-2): EPEVTQTPSHQVTQMGQEVILRCVPISNHLYFYWYRQILGQKVEFLVSFYNNEISEKSEIFDDQFSVERPDGSNFTLKIRSTKLEDSAMYFCASSTRGGTTGELFFGEGSRLTVL.

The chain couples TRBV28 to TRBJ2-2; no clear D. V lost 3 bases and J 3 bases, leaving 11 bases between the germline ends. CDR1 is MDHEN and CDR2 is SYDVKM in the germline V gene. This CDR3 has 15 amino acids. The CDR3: CASSLRGAYTGELFF. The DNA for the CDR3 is TGTGCCAGCAGTTTGAGAGGTGCTTACACCGGGGAGCTGTTTTTT.

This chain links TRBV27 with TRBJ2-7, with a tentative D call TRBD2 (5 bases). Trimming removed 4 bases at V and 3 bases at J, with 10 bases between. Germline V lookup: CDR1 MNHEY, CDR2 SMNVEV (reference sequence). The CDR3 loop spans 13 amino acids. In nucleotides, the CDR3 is TGTGCCAGCAGTTCCGGGGAGCTCTACGAGCAGTACTTC. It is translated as CASSSGELYEQYF.

The DNA of the CDR3 is TGTGCCAGTAGTATCTCGACAGCGAGCTCTAACTATGGCTACACCTTC. Residues: CASSISTASSNYGYTF. The chain couples TRBV19 to TRBJ1-2, with D tentatively TRBD1 (5 bases). The CDR3 is 16 residues long. Germline CDR1 LNHDA, CDR2 SQIVND (reference sequence). V shed 3 bases and J shed 0 bases, with 14 bases lying between them.

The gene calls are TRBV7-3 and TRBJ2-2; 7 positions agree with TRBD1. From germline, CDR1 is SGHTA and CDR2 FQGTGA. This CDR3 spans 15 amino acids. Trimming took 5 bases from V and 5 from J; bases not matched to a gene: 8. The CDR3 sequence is CASSMTGIGTGELFF. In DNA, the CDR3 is TGTGCCAGCAGCATGACAGGGATTGGGACCGGGGAGCTGTTTTTT.

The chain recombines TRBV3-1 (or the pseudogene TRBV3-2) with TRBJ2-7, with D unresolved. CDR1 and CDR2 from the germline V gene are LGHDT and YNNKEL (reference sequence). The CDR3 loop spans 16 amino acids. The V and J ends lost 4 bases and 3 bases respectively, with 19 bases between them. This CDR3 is CASSPVDPTPYYEQYF. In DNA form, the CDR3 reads TGTGCCAGCAGCCCCGTAGACCCGACCCCGTACTACGAGCAGTACTTC.

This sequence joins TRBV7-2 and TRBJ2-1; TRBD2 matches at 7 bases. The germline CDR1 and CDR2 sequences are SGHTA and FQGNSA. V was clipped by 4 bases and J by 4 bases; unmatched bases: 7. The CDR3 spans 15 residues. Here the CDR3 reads CASSSSGTTYNEQFF. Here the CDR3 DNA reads TGTGCCAGCAGCTCCTCCGGGACTACTTACAATGAGCAGTTCTTC. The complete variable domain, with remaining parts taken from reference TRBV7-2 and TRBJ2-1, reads GAGVSQSPSNKVTEKGKDVELRCDPISGHTALYWYRQSLGQGLEFLIYFQGNSAPDKSGLPSDRFSAERTGGSVSTLTIQRTQQEDSAVYLCASSSSGTTYNEQFFGPGTRLTVL.

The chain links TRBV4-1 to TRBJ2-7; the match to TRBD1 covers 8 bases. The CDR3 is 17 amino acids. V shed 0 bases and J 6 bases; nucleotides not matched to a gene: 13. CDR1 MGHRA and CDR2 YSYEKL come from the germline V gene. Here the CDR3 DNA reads TGCGCCAGCAGCCAAGAGGGAGGACAGGGTTGGCCCTCCGAGCAGTACTTC. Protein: CASSQEGGQGWPSEQYF.

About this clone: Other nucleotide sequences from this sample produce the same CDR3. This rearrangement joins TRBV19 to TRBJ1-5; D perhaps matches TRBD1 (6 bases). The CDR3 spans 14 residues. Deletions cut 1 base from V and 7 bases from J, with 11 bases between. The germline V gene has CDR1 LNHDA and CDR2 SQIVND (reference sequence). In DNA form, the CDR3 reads TGTGCCAGTAGTATAGGAGGGGGGAGCCAGCCCCAGCATTTT. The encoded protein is CASSIGGGSQPQHF. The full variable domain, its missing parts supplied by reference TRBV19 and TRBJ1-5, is DGGITQSPKYLFRKEGQNVTLSCEQNLNHDAMYWYRQDPGQGLRLIYYSQIVNDFQKGDIAEGYSVSREKKESFPLTVTSAQKNPTAFYLCASSIGGGSQPQHFGDGTRLSIL.

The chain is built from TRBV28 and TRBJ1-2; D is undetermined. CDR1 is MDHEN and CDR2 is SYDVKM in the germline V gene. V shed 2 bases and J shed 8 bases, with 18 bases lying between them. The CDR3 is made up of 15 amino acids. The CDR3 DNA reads TGTGCCAGCAGTTTAAAAGCACGGGAATGGGTCGGCTACACCTTC. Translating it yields CASSLKAREWVGYTF.

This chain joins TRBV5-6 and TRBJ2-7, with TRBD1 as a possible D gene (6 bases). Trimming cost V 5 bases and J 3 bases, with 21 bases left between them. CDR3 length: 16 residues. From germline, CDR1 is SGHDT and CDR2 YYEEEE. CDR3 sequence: CASRGLTGHFIYEQYF. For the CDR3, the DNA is TGTGCCAGCAGGGGGTTGACGGGACACTTCATCTACGAGCAGTACTTC.

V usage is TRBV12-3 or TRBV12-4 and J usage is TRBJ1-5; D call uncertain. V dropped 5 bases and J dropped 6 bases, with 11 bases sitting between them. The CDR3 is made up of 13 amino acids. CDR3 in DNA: TGTGCCAGCAGTATAGGCCCCCGTCAGCCCCAGCATTTT. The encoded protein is CASSIGPRQPQHF.

Here the CDR3 DNA reads TGTGCCAGCAGCTTAATGGGAGGGCCCTTGTATGAGCAGTTCTTC. Translation: CASSLMGGPLYEQFF. The chain links TRBV7-3 to TRBJ2-1, with 7 bases lining up with TRBD2. CDR1 SGHTA and CDR2 FQGTGA come from the germline V gene. Unmatched junction bases numbered 8, after V lost 1 base and J lost 8 bases. CDR3 length equals 15 residues.

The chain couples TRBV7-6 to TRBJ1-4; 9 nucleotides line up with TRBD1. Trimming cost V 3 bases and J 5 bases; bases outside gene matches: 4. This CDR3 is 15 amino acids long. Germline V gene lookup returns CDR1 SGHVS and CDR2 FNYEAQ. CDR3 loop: CASSFVGQGNEKLFF. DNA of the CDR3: TGTGCCAGCAGCTTTGTGGGACAGGGAAATGAAAAACTGTTTTTT.

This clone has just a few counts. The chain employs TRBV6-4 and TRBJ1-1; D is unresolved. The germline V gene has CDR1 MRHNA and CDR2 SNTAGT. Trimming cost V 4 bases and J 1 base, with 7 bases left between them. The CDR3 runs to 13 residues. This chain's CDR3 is CASSASGNTEAFF. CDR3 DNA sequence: TGTGCCAGCAGTGCCAGCGGGAACACTGAAGCTTTCTTT.

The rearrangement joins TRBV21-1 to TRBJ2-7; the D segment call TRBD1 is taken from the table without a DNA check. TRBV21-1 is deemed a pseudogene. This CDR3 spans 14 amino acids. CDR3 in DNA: TGTGCCAGCAGTACGCGCAGGGTTGTTCACGAGCAGTACTTC. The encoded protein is CASSTRRVVHEQYF.

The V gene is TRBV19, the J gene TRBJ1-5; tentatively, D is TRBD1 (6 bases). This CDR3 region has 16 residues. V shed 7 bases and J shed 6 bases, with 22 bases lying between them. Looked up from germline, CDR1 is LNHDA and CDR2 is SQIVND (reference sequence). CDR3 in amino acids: CASTNPGGGWSQPQHF. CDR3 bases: TGTGCCAGTACCAACCCCGGAGGGGGTTGGAGTCAGCCCCAGCATTTT.

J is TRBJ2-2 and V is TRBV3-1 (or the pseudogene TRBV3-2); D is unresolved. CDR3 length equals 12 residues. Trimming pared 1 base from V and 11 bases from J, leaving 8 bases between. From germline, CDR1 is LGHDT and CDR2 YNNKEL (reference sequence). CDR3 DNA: TGTGCCAGCAGCCAAGCCCCCCTTGAGCTGTTTTTT. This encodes CASSQAPLELFF.

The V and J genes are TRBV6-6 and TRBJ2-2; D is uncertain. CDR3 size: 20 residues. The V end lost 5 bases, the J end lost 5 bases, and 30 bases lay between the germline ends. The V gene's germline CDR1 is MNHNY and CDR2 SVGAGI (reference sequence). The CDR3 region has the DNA TGTGCCAGCAGTCCCGGGCCCAGGACCTCAGTCTATCCCGAGACCGGGGAGCTGTTTTTT. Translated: CASSPGPRTSVYPETGELFF.

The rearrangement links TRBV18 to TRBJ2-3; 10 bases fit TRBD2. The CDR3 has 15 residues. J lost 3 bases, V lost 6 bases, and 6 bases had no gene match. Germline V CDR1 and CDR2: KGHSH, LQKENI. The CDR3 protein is CASSSGRAFTDTQYF. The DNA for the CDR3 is TGTGCCAGCTCGAGCGGGAGGGCTTTTACAGATACGCAGTATTTT. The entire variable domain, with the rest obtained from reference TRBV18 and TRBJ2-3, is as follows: NAGVMQNPRHLVRRRGQEARLRCSPMKGHSHVYWYRQLPEEGLKFMVYLQKENIIDESGMPKERFSAEFPKEGPSILRIQQVVRGDSAAYFCASSSGRAFTDTQYFGPGTRLTVL.

The CDR3 protein is CASSPSGGLDNEKLFF. The CDR3 bases are TGCGCCAGCAGCCCAAGCGGTGGTCTAGATAATGAAAAACTGTTTTTT. The V and J genes are TRBV5-1 and TRBJ1-4; no clear D gene. The V gene's germline CDR1 is SGHRS and CDR2 YFSETQ. V was cut by 4 bases and J by 4 bases, with 17 bases left in between. The CDR3 spans 16 residues.

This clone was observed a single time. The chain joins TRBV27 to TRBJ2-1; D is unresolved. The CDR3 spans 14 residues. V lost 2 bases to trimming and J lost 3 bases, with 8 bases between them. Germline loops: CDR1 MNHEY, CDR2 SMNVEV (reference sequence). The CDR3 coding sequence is TGTGCCAGCAGTTTAGGCAACCTCTACAATGAGCAGTTCTTC. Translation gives CASSLGNLYNEQFF.